These 12 T cell receptor beta chains originate from one sample sequenced in a study of identical twins. TCRdb re-called the 5' RACE reads through MiXCR, storing one row per CDR3 protein. The sample shows roughly 280,000 distinct CDR3 sequences, more than 8% of them seen only once. This sample also belongs to another study, concerning yellow fever vaccine responses in identical twins.

Sequenced material: CD8+ T cells sorted from blood. These receptors all stem from a woman younger than 35 in good health.

This chain uses TRBV6-5 with TRBJ1-1, with TRBD1 matching over 10 bases. Germline V gene data show CDR1 as MNHEY and CDR2 as SVGAGI. The trim removed 2 bases at V and 10 bases at J, leaving 13 bases unmatched. This CDR3 has 16 residues. CDR3 amino acids: CASSYPEGQGNFVAFF. The CDR3 DNA reads TGTGCCAGCAGTTACCCGGAGGGACAGGGGAATTTTGTAGCTTTCTTT.

This clonotype was seen many times. The V call is TRBV6-5, the J call TRBJ2-7, with D possibly TRBD2 on 5 matching bases. In germline, CDR1 is MNHEY, CDR2 SVGAGI. The ends were cut back, 4 bases at V and 7 bases at J, with 23 bases in the middle. The CDR3 has 16 residues. This CDR3 is CASSLSDYSLTEEQYF. The CDR3 DNA reads as TGTGCCAGCAGTTTGAGTGACTACTCCCTTACGGAGGAGCAGTACTTC.

Ten or more counts support this clonotype. The V gene is TRBV29-1, the J gene TRBJ2-7; possibly TRBD1 for D (5 bases). Germline V CDR1 and CDR2: SQVTM, ANQGSEA. CDR3 length: 12 amino acids. Between the trimmed V and J ends, which lost 3 bases and 7 bases, there was a span of 13 bases. CDR3 region: CSVEQGLGEQYF. The CDR3 DNA follows: TGCAGCGTTGAGCAGGGTTTGGGGGAGCAGTACTTC.

This clonotype was picked up a small number of times. The chain links TRBV2 to TRBJ2-1; 9 nucleotides agree with TRBD1. The CDR3 spans 16 residues. Germline values: CDR1 SNHLY, CDR2 FYNNEI. With 5 bases clipped from V and 8 bases from J, the junction kept 13 bases outside the gene matches. CDR3 protein: CASSQPGQGKDDEQFF. The CDR3 DNA is TGTGCCAGCAGTCAACCGGGACAGGGAAAAGACGATGAGCAGTTCTTC. Filled out from reference TRBV2 and TRBJ2-1, the complete variable domain reads EPEVTQTPSHQVTQMGQEVILRCVPISNHLYFYWYRQILGQKVEFLVSFYNNEISEKSEIFDDQFSVERPDGSNFTLKIRSTKLEDSAMYFCASSQPGQGKDDEQFFGPGTRLTVL.

Ten or more counts support this clonotype. At one end the junction does not follow the germline gene, possibly because of a read error. The chain carries TRBV12-3 or TRBV12-4 and TRBJ2-1, with D perhaps TRBD1 or TRBD2 (7 bases each). This CDR3 has 12 amino acids. The CDR3 is CASSPGGGARLF. The CDR3, as DNA: TGTGCCAGCAGTCCAGGGGGGGGCGCGAGGCTCTTC.

This clonotype showed up just a few times. The chain links TRBV4-3 to TRBJ2-5, with TRBD1 matching 8 bases. V shed 2 bases and J 4 bases; nucleotides not matched to a gene: 9. The CDR3 has 16 residues. Germline CDR1 LGHNA, CDR2 YSLEER. The CDR3 region has the DNA TGCGCCAGCAGCCAAACCGGACAGGGCAGGCGAGAGACCCAGTACTTC. This encodes CASSQTGQGRRETQYF.

V and J are TRBV6-1 and TRBJ2-1, with no clear D. The germline V gene encodes CDR1 MNHNS and CDR2 SASEGT. This CDR3 is built from 13 residues. The germline V and J ends were trimmed by 6 bases and 0 bases, with 6 bases remaining between them. The CDR3 region has the DNA TGTGCCAGCAGAGCTCCCTCCTACAATGAGCAGTTCTTC. This encodes CASRAPSYNEQFF.

V and J are TRBV20-1 and TRBJ2-1; 9 nucleotides agree with TRBD2. The junction had 10 bases not matched to a gene; V was cut back by 2 bases and J by 8 bases. CDR3 size: 15 residues. Germline V gene data show CDR1 as DFQATT and CDR2 as SNEGSKA (reference sequence). DNA of the CDR3: TGCAGTGCTAGAAAGGCGGGAGGGAGATTCGATGAGCAGTTCTTC. It encodes CSARKAGGRFDEQFF.

CDR3 nucleotides: TGTGCCAGTAGTCGCGGCACTGAAGCTTTCTTT. Residues: CASSRGTEAFF. V usage is TRBV19 and J usage is TRBJ1-1; D ambiguous. Trimming removed 5 bases from V and 4 bases from J, with 5 bases in between. The germline V gene encodes CDR1 LNHDA and CDR2 SQIVND (reference sequence). This CDR3 is 11 amino acids long.

There are many counts of this clonotype. The rearrangement joins TRBV7-8 to TRBJ1-1, with D possibly matching TRBD1 (5 bases). The germline V gene has CDR1 SGHVS and CDR2 FQNEAQ. CDR3 size: 16 residues. Trimming removed 3 bases from V and 3 bases from J, with 17 bases in between. The CDR3 is CASSFDWVEGYTEAFF. The CDR3 coding sequence is TGTGCCAGCAGCTTCGATTGGGTGGAGGGGTACACTGAAGCTTTCTTT.

This clonotype was observed at least ten times. The rearrangement uses TRBV9 and TRBJ1-4; perhaps TRBD1 as D (6 bases). V was clipped by 0 bases and J by 13 bases, with 19 bases between them. Germline assignment: CDR1 SGDLS and CDR2 YYNGEE. CDR3 length: 15 amino acids. The CDR3 region is CASSVEPGAGERLFF. The CDR3 nucleotides are TGTGCCAGCAGCGTAGAACCAGGGGCGGGGGAACGACTGTTTTTT. Together with reference TRBV9 and TRBJ1-4, the CDR3 gives the full variable domain: DSGVTQTPKHLITATGQRVTLRCSPRSGDLSVYWYQQSLDQGLQFLIQYYNGEERAKGNILERFSAQQFPDLHSELNLSSLELGDSALYFCASSVEPGAGERLFFGSGTQLSVL.

In its sample, this clonotype was seen a few times. The J gene is TRBJ1-1, the V gene TRBV29-1; D remains ambiguous. The CDR3 spans 13 residues. Trimming removed 8 bases from V and 1 base from J, with 14 bases in between. Per the germline V gene, CDR1 is SQVTM and CDR2 is ANQGSEA. CDR3: CSCLNGANTEAFF. The CDR3 coding sequence is TGCAGCTGCTTGAATGGAGCGAACACTGAAGCTTTCTTT.